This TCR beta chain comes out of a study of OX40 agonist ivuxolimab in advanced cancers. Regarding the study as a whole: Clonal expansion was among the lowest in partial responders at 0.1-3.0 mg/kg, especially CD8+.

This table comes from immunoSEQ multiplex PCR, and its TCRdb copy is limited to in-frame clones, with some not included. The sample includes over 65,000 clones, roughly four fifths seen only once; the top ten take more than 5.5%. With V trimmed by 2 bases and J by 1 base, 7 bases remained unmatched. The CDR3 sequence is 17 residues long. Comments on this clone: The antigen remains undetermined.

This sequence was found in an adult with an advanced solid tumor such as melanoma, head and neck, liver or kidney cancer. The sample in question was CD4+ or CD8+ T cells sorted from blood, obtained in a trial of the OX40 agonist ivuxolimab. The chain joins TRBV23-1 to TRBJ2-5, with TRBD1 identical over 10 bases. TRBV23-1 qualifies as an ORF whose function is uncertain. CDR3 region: CASSQPDRGRRQETQYF. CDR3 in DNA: TGCGCCAGCAGTCAACCTGACAGGGGGCGCCGCCAAGAGACCCAGTACTTC.